A selection of T cell receptor beta chains follows, all from one sample in a study of T cells in Graves' hyperthyroidism and ophthalmopathy. Each CDR3 protein is one row after TCRdb ran MiXCR on the multiplex PCR reads. The table lists around 600,000 distinct CDR3 sequences, roughly 14% of them singletons, with under 7.5% in the top ten. The material sequenced was blood. The receptors originated from a woman younger than 45 with Graves' hyperthyroidism. CDR3s include the opening cysteine and the closing phenylalanine or tryptophan. The D gene is left open where the match is weak. Part of the rows lack a size; the others show once, few, many or a class for expanded clones.

12	TRBJ2-7	TRBV28	NA	NA	CASRGVGYDQYF	TGTGCCAGCAGGGGGGTAGGCTACGATCAGTACTTC
12	TRBJ2-1	TRBV2	many	NA	CARGQAYNEQFF	TGTGCCAGAGGGCAGGCTTACAATGAGCAGTTCTTC
16	TRBJ2-2	TRBV20-1	few	TRBD2	CSARDHRGRGSGELFF	TGCAGTGCTAGAGATCACCGCGGGAGAGGTTCCGGGGAGCTGTTTTTT
15	TRBJ1-2	TRBV7-9	NA	NA	CASSTRTVLNYGYTF	TGTGCCAGCAGCACCCGGACAGTTCTGAACTATGGCTACACCTTC
16	TRBJ2-1	TRBV18	many	TRBD1	CASSQTGGSSRGEQFF	TGTGCCAGCTCACAAACAGGGGGGTCCTCCCGGGGTGAGCAGTTCTTC
13	TRBJ2-1	TRBV12-3/TRBV12-4	many	NA	CASSLLDYNEQFF	TGTGCCAGCAGTTTACTAGACTACAATGAGCAGTTCTTC
15	TRBJ1-4	TRBV6-1	few	NA	CASSGGGATNEKLFF	TGTGCCAGCAGTGGGGGCGGGGCAACTAATGAAAAACTGTTTTTT
14	TRBJ2-1	TRBV6-2/TRBV6-3	many	NA	CASSYSTEYNEQFF	TGTGCCAGCAGTTACTCGACAGAGTACAATGAGCAGTTCTTC
12	TRBJ1-2	TRBV18	NA	NA	CASSSNSYGYTF	TGTGCCAGCTCCTCAAACAGCTATGGCTACACCTTC
14	TRBJ2-3	TRBV7-3	NA	NA	CASSLGRVADTQYF	TGTGCCAGCAGCTTGGGCAGGGTGGCAGATACGCAGTATTTT
14	TRBJ2-2	TRBV27	many	NA	CASSLSRPTGELFF	TGTGCCAGCAGTTTATCTCGACCCACGGGGGAGCTGTTTTTT
14	TRBJ1-1	TRBV6-5	many	NA	CASSYGAQGLEAFF	TGTGCCAGCAGTTACGGTGCACAGGGTCTAGAAGCTTTCTTT
17	TRBJ2-5	TRBV9	few	TRBD2	CASSVGEAGGWGETQYF	TGTGCCAGCAGCGTAGGGGAGGCGGGAGGATGGGGAGAGACCCAGTACTTC
16	TRBJ1-4	TRBV4-1	NA	NA	CASSQGHDRGNEKLFF	TGCGCCAGCAGCCAAGGTCACGACCGAGGGAATGAAAAACTGTTTTTT
18	TRBJ2-6	TRBV5-1	NA	NA	CASSSPGTFLSGANVLTF	TGCGCCAGCAGCTCCCCCGGGACATTTCTCTCTGGGGCCAACGTCCTGACTTTC
13	TRBJ2-7	TRBV6-1	many	TRBD1	CASGTGDYYEQYF	TGTGCCAGCGGGACAGGCGATTACTACGAGCAGTACTTC
13	TRBJ2-1	TRBV6-1	many	TRBD1	CASSQGDYNEQFF	TGTGCCAGCAGTCAGGGGGACTACAATGAGCAGTTCTTC
13	TRBJ2-1	TRBV20-1	many	TRBD1	CSAPRTGVNEQFF	TGCAGTGCCCCCCGGACAGGAGTCAATGAGCAGTTCTTC
15	TRBJ2-1	TRBV6-2/TRBV6-3	many	TRBD2	CASSTLAGGPNEQFF	TGTGCCAGCAGTACCCTAGCGGGAGGGCCGAATGAGCAGTTCTTC
13	TRBJ1-1	TRBV10-3	many	TRBD1	CATGQSMNTEAFF	TGTGCCACGGGACAGTCGATGAACACTGAAGCTTTCTTT
15	TRBJ1-2	TRBV12-3/TRBV12-4	few	NA	CASSPQDLIRYGYTF	TGTGCCAGCAGCCCCCAGGACCTCATCCGCTATGGCTACACCTTC
16	TRBJ2-1	TRBV7-9	NA	TRBD2	CASSHNGLATYNEQFF	TGTGCCAGCAGCCACAATGGACTAGCGACCTACAATGAGCAGTTCTTC
15	TRBJ2-3	TRBV6-2/TRBV6-3	many	NA	CASRRTRIFPDTQYF	TGTGCCAGCAGGCGGACCCGCATTTTCCCAGATACGCAGTATTTT
14	TRBJ2-2	TRBV30	many	NA	CAWSGTVNTGELFF	TGTGCCTGGAGTGGTACAGTGAACACCGGGGAGCTGTTTTTT
15	TRBJ2-5	TRBV9	NA	NA	CASSTQGGGWETQYF	TGTGCCAGCAGTACCCAGGGGGGGGGCTGGGAGACCCAGTACTTC
15	TRBJ1-3	TRBV27	many	TRBD1	CASSFTGGSGNTIYF	TGTGCCAGCAGTTTCACAGGGGGCTCTGGAAACACCATATATTTT
13	TRBJ2-3	TRBV4-1	few	NA	CASSQGVRDTQYF	TGCGCCAGCAGCCAAGGAGTACGGGATACGCAGTATTTT
17	TRBJ2-7	TRBV7-2	many	TRBD2	CASSLALAGGVKNEQYF	TGTGCCAGCAGCTTAGCTCTAGCGGGAGGTGTGAAAAACGAGCAGTACTTC
17	TRBJ2-1	TRBV10-3	few	TRBD2	CAISDLAGGKAYNEQFF	TGTGCCATCAGTGATCTAGCGGGAGGGAAAGCCTACAATGAGCAGTTCTTC
13	TRBJ2-7	TRBV10-3	NA	TRBD1	CATQQGASYEQYF	TGTGCCACTCAACAGGGGGCATCCTACGAGCAGTACTTC
12	TRBJ1-5	TRBV19	few	TRBD1	CATGTGRQPQHF	TGTGCAACCGGGACAGGGAGACAGCCCCAGCATTTT
16	TRBJ2-3	TRBV10-3	NA	TRBD2	CAISVRLATSTDTQYF	TGTGCCATCAGTGTTAGACTAGCGACTAGCACAGATACGCAGTATTTT
14	TRBJ1-2	TRBV15	many	NA	CATSRDRGSYGYTF	TGTGCCACCAGCAGAGATCGGGGGTCCTATGGCTACACCTTC
13	TRBJ2-1	TRBV10-3	NA	NA	CAIQQGPYNEQFF	TGTGCCATCCAACAGGGACCCTACAATGAGCAGTTCTTC
12	TRBJ2-1	TRBV20-1	NA	NA	CSARAGSGEQFF	TGCAGTGCTAGAGCGGGGAGTGGTGAGCAGTTCTTC
14	TRBJ2-2	TRBV29-1	NA	NA	CSVGGFANTGELFF	TGCAGCGTTGGCGGGTTCGCGAACACCGGGGAGCTGTTTTTT
13	TRBJ2-1	TRBV19	NA	NA	CASSNDRYNEQFF	TGTGCCAGTAGCAATGACAGATACAATGAGCAGTTCTTC
18	TRBJ2-2	TRBV28	NA	NA	CASGSDTGRGAVGGELFF	TGTGCCAGCGGATCCGACACGGGGCGGGGAGCCGTCGGCGGGGAGCTGTTTTTT
17	TRBJ2-3	TRBV2	NA	TRBD2	CASSTELLAGGTDTQYF	TGTGCCAGCAGCACGGAACTACTAGCGGGAGGGACAGATACGCAGTATTTT
15	TRBJ2-1	TRBV11-2	many	TRBD2	CASSLAVGRANEQFF	TGTGCCAGCAGCTTAGCAGTCGGGAGGGCCAATGAGCAGTTCTTC
11	TRBJ1-1	TRBV30	many	NA	CAWSPTTEAFF	TGTGCCTGGAGTCCCACCACTGAAGCTTTCTTT
15	TRBJ2-7	TRBV20-1	NA	NA	CSAPPEGSGSYEQYF	TGCAGTGCCCCCCCCGAGGGTAGCGGCTCCTACGAGCAGTACTTC